This T cell receptor beta chain came from a study of CD8 T cell repertoires and HIV-1 epitope variants. Study context: Twenty-five autologous and known Gag and Nef epitope variant peptides each stimulated T cells separately. Epitopes were three Gag families plus Nef HW9 and YT9. The baseline condition was 1M T cells left uncultured.

Details on this clone: The antigen is not known.

Trimming removed 2 bases at V and 4 bases at J, with 15 bases between. The germline V gene has CDR1 SGHTA and CDR2 FQGNSA. The CDR3 loop spans 15 amino acids. On the immunoSEQ platform, TCR beta CDR3s were sequenced at survey depth. Profiling relied on immunoSEQ multiplex PCR, and the TCRdb table lists in-frame clones only, not all of them. The top ten clones hold under 45% of a sample with several thousand clones, 66% of them seen once. The clonotype was recovered from a male donor with HIV. This chain uses TRBV7-2 with TRBJ2-7; a weak D match, TRBD2 (7 bases). The sequencing input was cultured CD8+ T cells derived from PBMCs. The CDR3 coding sequence is TGTGCCAGCAGCTTACATTGGGGGGGCAGTTACGAGCAGTACTTC. Encoded protein: CASSLHWGGSYEQYF.